This T cell receptor beta chain was documented in a study of blood T cell repertoires in COVID-19. Seattle enrolled patients during active infection and tracked them longitudinally. This table comes from immunoSEQ multiplex PCR, and its TCRdb copy is limited to in-frame clones, with some not included. This sample has about 260,000 clones, with 85% to 90% found just once. Germline V CDR1 and CDR2: GTSNPN, SVGIG (reference sequence). The CDR3 totals 12 residues. V was trimmed by 5 bases and J by 0 bases, leaving 8 bases between them. The V gene is TRBV30, the J gene TRBJ2-7, with a possible D match to TRBD1 (5 bases). This TCR was recovered from a woman in her sixties with COVID-19, enrolled during active disease. Sequencing was done on a sample of peripheral blood. The CDR3: CAWGRVSYEQYF. The CDR3 coding sequence is TGTGCCTGGGGCAGGGTCTCCTACGAGCAGTACTTC.